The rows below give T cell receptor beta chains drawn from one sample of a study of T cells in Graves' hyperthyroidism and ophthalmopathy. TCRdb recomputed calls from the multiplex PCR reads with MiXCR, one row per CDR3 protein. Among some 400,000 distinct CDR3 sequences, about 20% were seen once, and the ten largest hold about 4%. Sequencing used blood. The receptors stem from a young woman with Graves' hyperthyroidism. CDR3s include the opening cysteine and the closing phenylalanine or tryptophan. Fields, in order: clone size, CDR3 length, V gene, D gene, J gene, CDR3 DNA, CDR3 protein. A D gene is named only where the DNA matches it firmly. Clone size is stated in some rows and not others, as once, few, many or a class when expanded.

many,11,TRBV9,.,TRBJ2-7,TGTGCCAGCAGCGGGACGGGGGAGCAGTACTTC,CASSGTGEQYF
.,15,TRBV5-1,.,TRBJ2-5,TGCGCCAGCAGCTTTGTAGGGGGACCCGGGGAGACCCAGTACTTC,CASSFVGGPGETQYF
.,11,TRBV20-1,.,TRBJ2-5,TGCAGTGCTAGCGACCAAGAGACCCAGTACTTC,CSASDQETQYF
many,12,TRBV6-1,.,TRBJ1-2,TGTGCCAGCAGTAGACAGAACTATGGCTACACCTTC,CASSRQNYGYTF
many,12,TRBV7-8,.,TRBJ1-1,TGTGCCAGCAGCCCCTGGACAGCTGAAGCTTTCTTT,CASSPWTAEAFF
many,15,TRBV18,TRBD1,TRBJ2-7,TGTGCCAGCTCACCGGGACAGGGGGAGACCTACGAGCAGTACTTC,CASSPGQGETYEQYF
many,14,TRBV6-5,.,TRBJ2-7,TGTGCCAGCAGTTACAGGGACTCGGCCTACGAGCAGTACTTC,CASSYRDSAYEQYF
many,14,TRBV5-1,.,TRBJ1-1,TGCGCCAGCAGCTTGGTTCTGGGGAACACTGAAGCTTTCTTT,CASSLVLGNTEAFF
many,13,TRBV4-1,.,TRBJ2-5,TGCGCCAGCAGCCAATTTCGGATAGAGACCCAGTACTTC,CASSQFRIETQYF
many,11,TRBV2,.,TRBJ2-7,TGTGCCAGCACACAGGAGTACGAGCAGTACTTC,CASTQEYEQYF
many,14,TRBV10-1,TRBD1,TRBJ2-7,TGCGCCAGCAGTGAGGCGACAGGGGGCTACGAGCAGTACTTC,CASSEATGGYEQYF
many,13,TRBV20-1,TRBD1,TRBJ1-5,TGCAGTGCTGGGACAGGGGAAAGTCAGCCCCAGCATTTT,CSAGTGESQPQHF
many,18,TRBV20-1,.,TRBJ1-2,TGCAGTGCTAGAGATCCTCCCCCGTGGGGGACCTCTAACTATGGCTACACCTTC,CSARDPPPWGTSNYGYTF
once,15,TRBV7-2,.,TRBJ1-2,TGTACCAGCAGCTTAGGTACCGGGACTAACTATGGCTACACCTTC,CTSSLGTGTNYGYTF
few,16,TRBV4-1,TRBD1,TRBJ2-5,TGCGCCAGCAGCCAGGATCCGGGACAGGGTATTGAGACCCAGTACTTC,CASSQDPGQGIETQYF
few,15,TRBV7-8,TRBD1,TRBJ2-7,TGTGCCAGCAGCTTAGCTTCAGGGGGCATGTACGAGCAGTACTTC,CASSLASGGMYEQYF
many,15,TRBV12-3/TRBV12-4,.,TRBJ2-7,TGTGCCAGCAACCGTGGGCCGTCCAGCTCCTACGAGCAGTACTTC,CASNRGPSSSYEQYF
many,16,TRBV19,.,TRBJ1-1,TGTGCCAGTAGTTCCCCGTCCAGGGTGGGGCACACTGAAGCTTTCTTT,CASSSPSRVGHTEAFF
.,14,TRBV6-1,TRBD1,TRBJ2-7,TGTGCCAGCAGTGAAGACTACAGGGGCTACGAGCAGTACTTC,CASSEDYRGYEQYF
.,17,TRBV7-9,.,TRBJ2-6,TGTGCCAGCAGTTCCCCTGAACTGAACTCTGGGGCCAACGTCCTGACTTTC,CASSSPELNSGANVLTF
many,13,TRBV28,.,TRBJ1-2,TGTGCCAGCAGTTTACCAGGGAACCCAGGCTACACCTTC,CASSLPGNPGYTF
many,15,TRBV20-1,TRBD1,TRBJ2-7,TGCAGTGCTAGAACTCCGGGACAGGGTCCCTACGAGCAGTACTTC,CSARTPGQGPYEQYF
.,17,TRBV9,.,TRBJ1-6,TGTGCCAGCAGCGAGAGGAGTACCGGCTATATGGGTTCACCCCTCCACTTT,CASSERSTGYMGSPLHF
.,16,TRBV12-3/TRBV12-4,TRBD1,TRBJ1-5,TGTGCCAGCAGAGATAACAGGGGGCTGTCTGGTCAGCCCCAGCATTTT,CASRDNRGLSGQPQHF
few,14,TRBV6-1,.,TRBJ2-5,TGTGCCAGCGACCGACCGGGCAGGCAAGAGACCCAGTACTTC,CASDRPGRQETQYF
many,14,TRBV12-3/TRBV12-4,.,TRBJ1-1,TGTGCCAGCACCATTGGAAGGGCGAGGACTGAAGCTTTCTTT,CASTIGRARTEAFF
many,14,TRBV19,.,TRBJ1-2,TGTGCCAGTAGTATCGAGGCAGGATACTATGGCTACACCTTC,CASSIEAGYYGYTF
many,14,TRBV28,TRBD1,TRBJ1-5,TGTGCCAGCAGATTGGGACAGGTGGTTCAGCCCCAGCATTTT,CASRLGQVVQPQHF
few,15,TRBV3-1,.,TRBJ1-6,TGTGCCAGCAGCCCCAAGCGGGCAGGGAATTCACCCCTCCACTTT,CASSPKRAGNSPLHF
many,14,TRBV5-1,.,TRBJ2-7,TGCGCCAGCAGCTTAGGTCTGGGGATCTACGAGCAGTACTTC,CASSLGLGIYEQYF
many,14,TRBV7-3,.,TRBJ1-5,TGTGCCATACGAGAATGGGATAGCAATCAGCCCCAGCATTTT,CAIREWDSNQPQHF
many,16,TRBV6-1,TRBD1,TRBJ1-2,TGTGCCAGCAATAAACTTGGGACAGGGGTCGGCTATGGCTACACCTTC,CASNKLGTGVGYGYTF
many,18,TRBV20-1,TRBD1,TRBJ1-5,TGCAGTGCTAGAAGGCTCCGGGACAGGGGGCTTAGCAATCAGCCCCAGCATTTT,CSARRLRDRGLSNQPQHF
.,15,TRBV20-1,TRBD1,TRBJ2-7,TGCAGTGCTAGAGAGAGTCGACAGGGTGGGTACGAGCAGTACTTC,CSARESRQGGYEQYF
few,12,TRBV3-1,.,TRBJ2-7,TGTGCCAGCAGCCAAGTTTCGGACGAGCAGTACTTC,CASSQVSDEQYF
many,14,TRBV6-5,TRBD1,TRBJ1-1,TGTGCCAGCAGTTACGAGGGGGCTAACACTGAAGCTTTCTTT,CASSYEGANTEAFF
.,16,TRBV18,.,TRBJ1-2,TGTGCCAGCTCAGCGCGACAGCAACTTTTTTTATATGGCTACACCTTC,CASSARQQLFLYGYTF
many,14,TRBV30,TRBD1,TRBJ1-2,TGTGCCCGCAGCGGGACAGGGGAATCGGGCGGCTACACCTTC,CARSGTGESGGYTF
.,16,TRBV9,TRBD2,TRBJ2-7,TGTGCCAGCAGCCCGGGAGCGGGGGTTGTCTCCTACGAGCAGTACTTC,CASSPGAGVVSYEQYF
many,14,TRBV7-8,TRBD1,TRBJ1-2,TGTGCCAGCAGCTTAGGGCAGTACAGGGGAGCCTACACCTTC,CASSLGQYRGAYTF
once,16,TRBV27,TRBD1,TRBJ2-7,TGTGCCAGCGCCTGGAAAGGGGGACAGGGGGCGTACGAGCAGTACTTC,CASAWKGGQGAYEQYF
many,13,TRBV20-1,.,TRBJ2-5,TGCAGTGCTCCCATACCGGGGCCCAGGACCCAGTACTTC,CSAPIPGPRTQYF
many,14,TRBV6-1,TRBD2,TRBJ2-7,TGTGCCAGCAGGCTAGCGGGGGGTACCTACGAGCAGTACTTC,CASRLAGGTYEQYF
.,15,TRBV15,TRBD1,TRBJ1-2,TGTGCCACCAGCACGAGGGGAACAGGGGGCTATGGCTACACCTTC,CATSTRGTGGYGYTF
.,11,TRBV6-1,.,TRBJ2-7,TGTGCCAGCAAGAGAGGGCACGAGCAGTACTTC,CASKRGHEQYF
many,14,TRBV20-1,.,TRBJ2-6,TGCAGTGCTAGAGGGCTCTCTGGGGCCAACGTCCTGACTTTC,CSARGLSGANVLTF
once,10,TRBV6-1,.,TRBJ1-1,TGTGCCAGCCGTCGCGGTGAAGCTTTCTTT,CASRRGEAFF